This T cell receptor beta chain was retrieved from a study of type 1 regulatory T cells. About the research overall: T-allo10 is a Tr1-enriched, alloantigen-specific CD4 T cell product made in vitro.

Germline assignment: CDR1 DFQATT and CDR2 SNEGSKA (reference sequence). V dropped 6 bases and J dropped 3; count of bases not matched to a gene: 5. This CDR3 has 13 amino acids. On this clonotype: Its target is not known.

TCRdb called the reads again in MiXCR, with one record for every CDR3 protein. This table has about 23,000 distinct CDR3 sequences, less than 60% appearing once. The source of this sequence is a human donor in good health. Sequencing used cultured T cells, either the whole culture or a sorted T cell fraction (not recorded which). The chain employs TRBV20-1 and TRBJ2-7, with 10 positions matching TRBD1. CDR3 nucleotides: TGCAGTGCCCAGGGGGACAGGGGCTACGAGCAGTACTTC. Amino acid sequence: CSAQGDRGYEQYF.